The 31 T cell receptor beta chains below come from one sample, sequenced in a study of glioma-infiltrating T cells after dendritic cell vaccination. The protocol was immunoSEQ multiplex PCR, while the TCRdb copy is restricted to in-frame clones and leaves out a portion. The table lists around 97,000 clones, roughly 81% of them singletons. The sequencing here drew on blood, taken before dendritic cell vaccination. The receptors originated from a human donor with glioblastoma.

The chain employs TRBV7-3 and TRBJ2-3; 10 nucleotides line up with TRBD2. Germline lookup yields CDR1 SGHTA and CDR2 FQGTGA. V trimming: 2 bases; J trimming: 9 bases; junction bases outside the gene matches: 5. The CDR3 spans 14 residues. CDR3 nucleotide sequence: TGTGCCAGCAGCTTACAGCGGGGGGGAGGCACGCAGTATTTT. This codes for CASSLQRGGGTQYF.

This chain links TRBV11-3 with TRBJ1-1; 11 bases are a match to TRBD1. V lost 3 bases, J lost 4 bases, and 4 bases stayed unmatched. This CDR3 comprises 15 residues. From germline, CDR1 is SGHNT and CDR2 YENEEA. The CDR3, as DNA: TGTGCCAGCAGCTTTACCGGGACAGGGGGCACTGAAGCTTTCTTT. Translating gives CASSFTGTGGTEAFF.

This sequence joins TRBV5-1 and TRBJ2-1, with a weak D call TRBD1 (6 bases). Trimming removed 10 bases at V and 0 bases at J, with 20 bases between. CDR1 SGHRS and CDR2 YFSETQ come from the germline V gene. CDR3 length: 16 amino acids. The CDR3 bases are TGCGCCCACTCCTACAGGGAAAATAGCTCCTACAATGAGCAGTTCTTC. Protein: CAHSYRENSSYNEQFF. Filled out from reference TRBV5-1 and TRBJ2-1, the complete variable domain reads KAGVTQTPRYLIKTRGQQVTLSCSPISGHRSVSWYQQTPGQGLQFLFEYFSETQRNKGNFPGRFSGRQFSNSRSEMNVSTLELGDSALYLCAHSYRENSSYNEQFFGPGTRLTVL.

Concerning this clone itself: This specimen includes other DNA sequences encoding the same CDR3. This chain uses TRBV5-6 with TRBJ1-6; D gene unclear. Deletions cut 4 bases from V and 13 bases from J, with 12 bases between. Looked up from germline, CDR1 is SGHDT and CDR2 is YYEEEE. The CDR3 sequence is 12 residues long. As DNA, the CDR3 is TGTGCCAGCAGCCTCTCGGGGTCGCCCCTCCACTTT. It codes for CASSLSGSPLHF. Supplemented by reference TRBV5-6 and TRBJ1-6, the full variable domain reads DAGVTQSPTHLIKTRGQQVTLRCSPKSGHDTVSWYQQALGQGPQFIFQYYEEEERQRGNFPDRFSGHQFPNYSSELNVNALLLGDSALYLCASSLSGSPLHFGNGTRLTVT.

J is TRBJ2-7 and V is TRBV6-6; D is ambiguous. The CDR3 sequence is 13 residues long. CDR1 and CDR2 from the germline V gene are MNHNY and SVGAGI (reference sequence). The germline V and J ends were trimmed by 0 bases and 6 bases, with 9 bases remaining between them. CDR3 protein: CASSYSNGGEQYF. The CDR3 region has the DNA TGTGCCAGCAGTTACTCGAATGGCGGCGAGCAGTACTTC.

The CDR3 DNA follows: TGCGCCAGCAGCCCGGCGTGGGACTCCTACTCCTACGAGCAGTACTTC. It codes for CASSPAWDSYSYEQYF. J is TRBJ2-7 and V is TRBV5-1; a possible D gene is TRBD2 (6 bases). The germline V gene has CDR1 SGHRS and CDR2 YFSETQ. This CDR3 is built from 16 residues. V dropped 4 bases and J dropped 0 bases, with 17 bases sitting between them.

This clone was recorded a few times. The chain uses TRBV30 and TRBJ2-4; D is ambiguous. With 7 bases removed from V and 4 bases from J, the gap between germline ends came to 11 bases. Germline V gives CDR1 GTSNPN, CDR2 SVGIG (reference sequence). This CDR3 is 12 amino acids long. The CDR3 DNA sequence: TGTGCCTTTTACAAAGAAAAAAACATTCAGTACTTC. Translating it yields CAFYKEKNIQYF.

This chain connects TRBV4-1 to TRBJ2-2, with D unresolved. Germline loops: CDR1 MGHRA, CDR2 YSYEKL. Trimming took 1 base from V and 6 from J, leaving 9 bases between them. This CDR3 is built from 14 residues. The CDR3 sequence is CASSQVDGAGELFF. CDR3 bases: TGCGCCAGCAGCCAAGTCGACGGAGCCGGGGAGCTGTTTTTT.

This rearrangement joins TRBV7-2 to TRBJ1-3, with TRBD1 as a possible D gene (6 bases). CDR1 is SGHTA, CDR2 FQGNSA, per germline. V lost 0 bases to trimming and J lost 1 base, with 10 bases between them. This CDR3 comprises 16 residues. CDR3 residues: CASSLALTGSGNTIYF. For the CDR3, the DNA is TGTGCCAGCAGCTTAGCGCTCACAGGGTCTGGAAACACCATATATTTT.

The rearrangement joins TRBV6-1 to TRBJ1-2; D might be TRBD1 (6 bases). Trimming shortened V by 4 bases and J by 10 bases, and 19 bases separated the two germline ends. Germline V gene data show CDR1 as MNHNS and CDR2 as SASEGT. The CDR3 contains 14 residues. The CDR3 is CASSGIWTASDYTF. The CDR3 region has the DNA TGTGCCAGCAGTGGAATTTGGACAGCCTCCGACTACACCTTC.

This clone was found a few times. V usage is TRBV11-2 and J usage is TRBJ1-1; TRBD1 is a possible D gene (6 bases). The CDR3 length is 15 residues. Germline V gene lookup returns CDR1 SGHAT and CDR2 FQNNGV. Trimming took off 5 bases at V and 4 bases at J, with 17 bases between the two ends. The CDR3 here is CASSPTTGSATEAFF. CDR3 nucleotide sequence: TGTGCCAGCAGCCCAACTACAGGGAGCGCCACTGAAGCTTTCTTT.

J is TRBJ1-3 and V is TRBV25-1; D not certain. The CDR3 extends over 14 amino acids. Per germline, CDR1 MGHDK and CDR2 SYGVNS. Trimming removed 3 bases from V and 4 bases from J, with 10 bases in between. CDR3 coding DNA: TGTGCCAGCAGTGACGCCCGAGGGGGAAACACCATATATTTT. Translation gives CASSDARGGNTIYF.

The chain links TRBV18 to TRBJ2-7; D possibly corresponds to TRBD2 (7 bases). V lost 6 bases and J 3 bases, leaving 15 bases between the germline ends. The CDR3 spans 14 residues. The V gene's germline CDR1 is KGHSH and CDR2 LQKENI. In DNA form, the CDR3 reads TGTGCCAGCTCGGAGGGGGGGGGAGACTACGAGCAGTACTTC. This encodes CASSEGGGDYEQYF.

The chain combines TRBV6-4 with TRBJ1-4; D is undetermined. Germline loops: CDR1 MRHNA, CDR2 SNTAGT. With 4 bases removed from V and 4 bases from J, the gap between germline ends came to 7 bases. The CDR3 is 13 amino acids. The CDR3 here is CASSATGNEKLFF. DNA for the CDR3: TGTGCCAGCAGTGCAACGGGTAATGAAAAACTGTTTTTT.

J is TRBJ2-3 and V is TRBV6-5; the match to TRBD2 covers 9 bases. The germline gives CDR1 MNHEY, CDR2 SVGAGI. The V gene end was trimmed by 6 bases and the J gene end by 5 bases; junction bases not matched to a gene: 12. The CDR3 length is 16 residues. This CDR3 is CASRYIRAGGKDTQYF. In nucleotides, the CDR3 is TGTGCCAGCAGATACATCCGGGCGGGGGGGAAAGATACGCAGTATTTT.

The chain uses TRBV30 and TRBJ1-1; 8 bases fit TRBD1. The V gene end was trimmed by 5 bases and the J gene end by 4 bases; junction bases not matched to a gene: 3. CDR1 is GTSNPN and CDR2 is SVGIG in the germline V gene (reference sequence). The CDR3 consists of 12 residues. The CDR3 coding sequence is TGTGCCTGGGGACAGGGCGGCACTGAAGCTTTCTTT. This codes for CAWGQGGTEAFF.

The rearrangement links TRBV5-6 to TRBJ1-5, with 7 bases lining up with TRBD1. The length of the CDR3 is 17 residues. Per germline, CDR1 SGHDT and CDR2 YYEEEE. J gave up 0 bases and V 4 bases, and 10 bases lay outside the gene matches. CDR3 nucleotides: TGTGCCAGCAGCCTTAGGAGGGGGCAAGATAGCAATCAGCCCCAGCATTTT. Translated: CASSLRRGQDSNQPQHF.

J is TRBJ1-1 and V is TRBV13; no definite D call. Trimming stripped 8 bases from V and 4 bases from J, with 5 bases between. The CDR3 is made up of 10 amino acids. The germline gives CDR1 PRHDT, CDR2 FYEKMQ (reference sequence). This chain's CDR3 is CASSGTEAFF. CDR3 bases: TGTGCCAGCTCGGGCACTGAAGCTTTCTTT.

The rearrangement links TRBV7-8 to TRBJ1-4; D is possibly TRBD1 (5 bases). V was pared by 2 bases and J by 1 base, with 11 bases between. The CDR3 has 16 amino acids. Germline assignment: CDR1 SGHVS and CDR2 FQNEAQ. In DNA form, the CDR3 reads TGTGCCAGCAGCTTATTCCCAGGGAAAACTAATGAAAAACTGTTTTTT. It specifies CASSLFPGKTNEKLFF.

This clone was counted a single time. This sequence joins TRBV5-6 and TRBJ2-7; TRBD1 matches 8 bases. This CDR3 has 15 amino acids. CDR1 SGHDT and CDR2 YYEEEE come from the germline V gene. Trimming removed 4 bases from V and 6 bases from J; junction bases left unmatched: 12. CDR3 sequence: CASSVGGQGTFEQYF. The CDR3 DNA reads TGTGCCAGCAGCGTCGGCGGACAGGGAACTTTCGAGCAGTACTTC.

The chain recombines TRBV29-1 with TRBJ2-1, with TRBD2 identical over 8 bases. CDR1 is SQVTM and CDR2 is ANQGSEA in the germline V gene. The CDR3 sequence is 15 residues long. After removal of 6 bases from V and 4 bases from J, the junction contained 11 bases not matched to a gene. CDR3 amino acids: CSVTREGGPYNEQFF. The CDR3 coding sequence is TGCAGCGTGACCCGGGAGGGCGGACCTTACAATGAGCAGTTCTTC.

This rearrangement joins TRBV4-1 to TRBJ1-1; TRBD1 aligns across 7 bases. CDR1 is MGHRA, CDR2 YSYEKL, per germline. CDR3 length equals 15 residues. V lost 4 bases, J lost 0 bases, and 5 bases stayed unmatched. CDR3 loop: CASSLRQGMNTEAFF. DNA for the CDR3: TGCGCCAGCAGCCTACGACAGGGAATGAACACTGAAGCTTTCTTT.

The chain recombines TRBV7-2 with TRBJ2-2, with a weak D call TRBD2 (6 bases). V lost 3 bases, J lost 1 base, and 9 bases lay in between. CDR3 length equals 15 residues. The germline V gene has CDR1 SGHTA and CDR2 FQGNSA. The CDR3 region is CASSFGGKNTGELFF. The CDR3 DNA sequence: TGTGCCAGCAGCTTTGGGGGGAAGAACACCGGGGAGCTGTTTTTT. The full variable domain, in which reference TRBV7-2 and TRBJ2-2 provide the parts outside the CDR3, is GAGVSQSPSNKVTEKGKDVELRCDPISGHTALYWYRQSLGQGLEFLIYFQGNSAPDKSGLPSDRFSAERTGGSVSTLTIQRTQQEDSAVYLCASSFGGKNTGELFFGEGSRLTVL.

The chain recombines TRBV11-2 with TRBJ1-2; D unresolved. V lost 5 bases, J lost 2 bases, and 3 bases lay in between. The V gene's germline CDR1 is SGHAT and CDR2 FQNNGV. The CDR3 extends over 11 amino acids. The CDR3 is CASSQNYGYTF. The CDR3 nucleotides read TGTGCCAGCAGCCAGAACTATGGCTACACCTTC. Full variable domain (rest looked up from reference TRBV11-2 and TRBJ1-2): EAGVAQSPRYKIIEKRQSVAFWCNPISGHATLYWYQQILGQGPKLLIQFQNNGVVDDSQLPKDRFSAERLKGVDSTLKIQPAKLEDSAVYLCASSQNYGYTFGSGTRLTVV.

This clone was picked up a small number of times. The chain has TRBV10-3 and TRBJ2-7; tentatively, D is TRBD2 (5 bases). This CDR3 spans 13 amino acids. Trimming removed 7 bases at V and 1 base at J, with 11 bases between. Germline values: CDR1 ENHRY, CDR2 SYGVKD. CDR3: CAIKEDGSYEQYF. Written as DNA, the CDR3 is TGTGCCATCAAGGAGGACGGGTCCTACGAGCAGTACTTC.

This chain links TRBV19 with TRBJ2-2; 9 bases are shared with TRBD1. After removal of 6 bases from V and 5 bases from J, the junction contained 4 bases not matched to a gene. The CDR3 is 14 residues long. Germline V gene lookup returns CDR1 LNHDA and CDR2 SQIVND (reference sequence). The DNA for the CDR3 is TGTGCCAGTAGCCAACAGGGGGCGACCGGGGAGCTGTTTTTT. Its protein is CASSQQGATGELFF.

The V call is TRBV4-3, the J call TRBJ1-1; no firm D call. Germline V gives CDR1 LGHNA, CDR2 YSLEER. The V and J ends lost 0 bases and 4 bases respectively, with 12 bases between them. The CDR3 loop spans 15 amino acids. The CDR3 reads CASSQDRNGVTEAFF. Written as DNA, the CDR3 is TGCGCCAGCAGCCAAGATAGGAACGGAGTCACTGAAGCTTTCTTT.

This chain joins TRBV6-5 and TRBJ2-5; D uncertain. The CDR3 is 16 residues long. The ends were cut back, 0 bases at V and 7 bases at J, with 18 bases in the middle. Germline V gene data show CDR1 as MNHEY and CDR2 as SVGAGI. As DNA, the CDR3 is TGTGCCAGCAGTTACTCGACACTGGGCGATGTCGGGACCCAGTACTTC. Residues: CASSYSTLGDVGTQYF.

The rearrangement uses TRBV7-3 and TRBJ2-1; 8 bases map to TRBD2. Looked up from germline, CDR1 is SGHTA and CDR2 is FQGTGA. J was trimmed by 13 bases and V by 4 bases; bases with no gene match: 9. The CDR3 contains 13 residues. CDR3 amino acids: CASSSERGGPQFF. DNA of the CDR3: TGTGCCAGCAGCTCAGAACGGGGGGGCCCCCAGTTCTTC.

The CDR3 here is CASSATQSRYNEQFF. The CDR3 bases are TGTGCCAGCAGCGCAACACAGAGCCGCTACAATGAGCAGTTCTTC. The chain carries TRBV7-9 and TRBJ2-1; D unresolved. V was shortened by 5 bases and J by 3 bases, with 14 bases between the two germline ends. The CDR3 is 15 amino acids. The germline V gene encodes CDR1 SEHNR and CDR2 FQNEAQ (reference sequence).

The rearrangement uses TRBV4-1 and TRBJ2-3; 8 bases map to TRBD2. The CDR3 loop spans 14 amino acids. Germline values: CDR1 MGHRA, CDR2 YSYEKL. The V and J ends lost 8 bases and 7 bases, in that order; junction bases with no gene match: 11. The DNA of the CDR3 is TGCGCCAGCCGCGTTGGGGCGGGGGGTCATACGCAGTATTTT. Its translation is CASRVGAGGHTQYF.